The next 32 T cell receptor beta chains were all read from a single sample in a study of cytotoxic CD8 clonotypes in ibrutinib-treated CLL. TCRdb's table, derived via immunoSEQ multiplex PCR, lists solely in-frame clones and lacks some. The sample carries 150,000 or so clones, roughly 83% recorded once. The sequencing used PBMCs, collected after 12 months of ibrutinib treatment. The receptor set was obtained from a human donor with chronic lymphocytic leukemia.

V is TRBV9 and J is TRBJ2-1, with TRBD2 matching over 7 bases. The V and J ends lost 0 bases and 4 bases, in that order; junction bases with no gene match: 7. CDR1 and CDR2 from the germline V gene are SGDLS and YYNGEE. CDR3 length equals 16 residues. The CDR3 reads CASSVAFLAAYNEQFF. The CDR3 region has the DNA TGTGCCAGCAGCGTAGCTTTTCTAGCGGCATACAATGAGCAGTTCTTC. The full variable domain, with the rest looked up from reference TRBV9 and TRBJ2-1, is DSGVTQTPKHLITATGQRVTLRCSPRSGDLSVYWYQQSLDQGLQFLIQYYNGEERAKGNILERFSAQQFPDLHSELNLSSLELGDSALYFCASSVAFLAAYNEQFFGPGTRLTVL.

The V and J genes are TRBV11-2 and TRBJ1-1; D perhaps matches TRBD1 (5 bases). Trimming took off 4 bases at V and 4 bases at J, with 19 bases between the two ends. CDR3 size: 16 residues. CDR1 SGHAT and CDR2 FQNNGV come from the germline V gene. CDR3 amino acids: CASSSGYPGVGTEAFF. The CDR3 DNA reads TGTGCCAGCAGCTCTGGGTATCCGGGGGTCGGCACTGAAGCTTTCTTT.

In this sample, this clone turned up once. The CDR3 region is CASSRSRAAEAFF. CDR3 nucleotides: TGTGCCAGTTCGCGGAGTCGGGCGGCTGAAGCTTTCTTT. V and J are TRBV19 and TRBJ1-1; no definite D call. Trimming left V 8 bases short and J 6 bases short, with 16 bases between. Germline loops: CDR1 LNHDA, CDR2 SQIVND (reference sequence). The CDR3 is made up of 13 amino acids. Combining the CDR3 with reference TRBV19 and TRBJ1-1 gives the whole variable domain DGGITQSPKYLFRKEGQNVTLSCEQNLNHDAMYWYRQDPGQGLRLIYYSQIVNDFQKGDIAEGYSVSREKKESFPLTVTSAQKNPTAFYLCASSRSRAAEAFFGQGTRLTVV.

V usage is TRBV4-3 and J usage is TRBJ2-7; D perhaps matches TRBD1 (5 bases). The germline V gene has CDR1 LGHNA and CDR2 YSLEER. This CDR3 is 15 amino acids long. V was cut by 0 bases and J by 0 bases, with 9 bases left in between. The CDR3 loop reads CASSQDWGYSYEQYF. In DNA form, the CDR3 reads TGCGCCAGCAGCCAAGATTGGGGCTACTCCTACGAGCAGTACTTC.

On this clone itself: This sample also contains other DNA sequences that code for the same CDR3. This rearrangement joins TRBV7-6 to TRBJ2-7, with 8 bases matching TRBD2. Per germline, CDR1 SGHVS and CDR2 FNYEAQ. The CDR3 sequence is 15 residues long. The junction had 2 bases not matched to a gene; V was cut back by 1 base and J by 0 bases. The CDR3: CASSLGLAGSYEQYF. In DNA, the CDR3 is TGTGCCAGCAGCTTAGGTCTAGCGGGCTCCTACGAGCAGTACTTC. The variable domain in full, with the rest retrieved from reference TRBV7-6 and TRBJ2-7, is GAGVSQSPRYKVTKRGQDVALRCDPISGHVSLYWYRQALGQGPEFLTYFNYEAQQDKSGLPNDRFSAERPEGSISTLTIQRTEQRDSAMYRCASSLGLAGSYEQYFGPGTRLTVT.

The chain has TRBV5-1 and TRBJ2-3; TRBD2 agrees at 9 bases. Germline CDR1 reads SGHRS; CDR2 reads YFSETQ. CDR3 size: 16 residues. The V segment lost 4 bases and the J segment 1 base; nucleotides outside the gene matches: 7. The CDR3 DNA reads TGCGCCAGCAGCCTGCCGGTAGCGGGAGGCACAGATACGCAGTATTTT. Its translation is CASSLPVAGGTDTQYF.

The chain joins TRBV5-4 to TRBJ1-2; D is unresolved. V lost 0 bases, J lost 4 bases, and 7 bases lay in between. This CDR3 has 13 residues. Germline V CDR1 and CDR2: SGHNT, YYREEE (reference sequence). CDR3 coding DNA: TGTGCCAGCAGCTTGGATGGTACCTATGGCTACACCTTC. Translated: CASSLDGTYGYTF.

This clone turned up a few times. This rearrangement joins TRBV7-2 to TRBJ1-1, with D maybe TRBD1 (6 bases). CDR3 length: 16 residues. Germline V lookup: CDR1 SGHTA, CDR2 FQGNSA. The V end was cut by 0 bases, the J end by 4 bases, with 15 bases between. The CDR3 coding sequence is TGTGCCAGCAGCTTAGCGGACAGCAACGTGGGCACTGAAGCTTTCTTT. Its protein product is CASSLADSNVGTEAFF.

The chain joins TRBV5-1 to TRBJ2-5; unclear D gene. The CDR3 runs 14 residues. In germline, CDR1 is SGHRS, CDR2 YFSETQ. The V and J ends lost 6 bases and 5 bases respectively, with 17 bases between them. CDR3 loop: CASNPSGVQETQYF. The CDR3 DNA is TGCGCCAGCAACCCTTCTGGGGTCCAGGAGACCCAGTACTTC. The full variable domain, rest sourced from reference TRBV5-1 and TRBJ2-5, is KAGVTQTPRYLIKTRGQQVTLSCSPISGHRSVSWYQQTPGQGLQFLFEYFSETQRNKGNFPGRFSGRQFSNSRSEMNVSTLELGDSALYLCASNPSGVQETQYFGPGTRLLVL.

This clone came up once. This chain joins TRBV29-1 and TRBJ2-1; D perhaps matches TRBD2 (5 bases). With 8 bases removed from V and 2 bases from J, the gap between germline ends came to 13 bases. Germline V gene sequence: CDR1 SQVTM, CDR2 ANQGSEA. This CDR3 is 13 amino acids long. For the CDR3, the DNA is TGCAGCCTTCAAGCGGATACCTACAATGAGCAGTTCTTC. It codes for CSLQADTYNEQFF.

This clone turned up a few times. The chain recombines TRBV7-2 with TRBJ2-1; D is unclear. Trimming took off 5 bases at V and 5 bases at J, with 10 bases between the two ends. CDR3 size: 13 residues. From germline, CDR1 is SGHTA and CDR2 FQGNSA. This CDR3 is CASSAGRNNEQFF. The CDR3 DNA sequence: TGTGCCAGCAGCGCCGGACGGAACAATGAGCAGTTCTTC. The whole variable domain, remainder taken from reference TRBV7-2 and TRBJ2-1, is GAGVSQSPSNKVTEKGKDVELRCDPISGHTALYWYRQSLGQGLEFLIYFQGNSAPDKSGLPSDRFSAERTGGSVSTLTIQRTQQEDSAVYLCASSAGRNNEQFFGPGTRLTVL.

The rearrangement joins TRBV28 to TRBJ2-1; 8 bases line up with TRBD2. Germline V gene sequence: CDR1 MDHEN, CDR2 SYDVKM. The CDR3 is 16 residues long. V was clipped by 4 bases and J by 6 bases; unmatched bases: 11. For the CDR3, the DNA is TGTGCCAGCAGTTCCCCGGCGGGGGGAGGTCGCAATGAGCAGTTCTTC. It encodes CASSSPAGGGRNEQFF.

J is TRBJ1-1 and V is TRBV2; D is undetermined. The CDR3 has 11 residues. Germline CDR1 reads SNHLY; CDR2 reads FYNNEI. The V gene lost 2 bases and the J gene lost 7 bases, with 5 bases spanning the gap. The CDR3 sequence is CASSEPHEAFF. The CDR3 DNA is TGTGCCAGCAGTGAACCTCATGAAGCTTTCTTT.

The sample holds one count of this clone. CDR3: CASSPPGQEYGYTF. The CDR3 coding sequence is TGTGCCAGCTCACCTCCGGGACAGGAGTATGGCTACACCTTC. The chain uses TRBV18 and TRBJ1-2, with 8 positions matching TRBD1. The CDR3 runs 14 residues. CDR1 is KGHSH, CDR2 LQKENI, per germline. Germline trimming cut 3 bases from V and 5 bases from J; bases unmatched to any gene: 5.

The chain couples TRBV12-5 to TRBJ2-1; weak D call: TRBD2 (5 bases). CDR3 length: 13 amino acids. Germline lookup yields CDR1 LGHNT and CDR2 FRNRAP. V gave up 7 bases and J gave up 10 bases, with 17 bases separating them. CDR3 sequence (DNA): TGTGCTAGTGTCCAGGACTTGACAATAGAGCAGTTCTTC. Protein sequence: CASVQDLTIEQFF.

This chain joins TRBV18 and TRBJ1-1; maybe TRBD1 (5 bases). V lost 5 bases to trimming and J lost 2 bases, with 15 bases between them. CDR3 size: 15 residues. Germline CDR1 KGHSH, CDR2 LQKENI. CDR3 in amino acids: CASSSLRDVNTEAFF. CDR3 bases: TGTGCCAGCTCATCCCTAAGGGACGTAAACACTGAAGCTTTCTTT.

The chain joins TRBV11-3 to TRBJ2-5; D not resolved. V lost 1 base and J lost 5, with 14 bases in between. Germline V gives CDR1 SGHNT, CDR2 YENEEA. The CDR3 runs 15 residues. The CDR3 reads CASSLGGPGRETQYF. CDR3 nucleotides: TGTGCCAGCAGCTTAGGGGGTCCGGGCCGGGAGACCCAGTACTTC.

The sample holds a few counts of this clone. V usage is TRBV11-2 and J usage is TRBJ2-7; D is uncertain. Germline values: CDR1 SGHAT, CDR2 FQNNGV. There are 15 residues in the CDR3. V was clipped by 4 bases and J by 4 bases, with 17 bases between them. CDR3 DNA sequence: TGTGCCAGCAGCTCCCTCACGGCAGTAAGTTACGAGCAGTACTTC. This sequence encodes CASSSLTAVSYEQYF.

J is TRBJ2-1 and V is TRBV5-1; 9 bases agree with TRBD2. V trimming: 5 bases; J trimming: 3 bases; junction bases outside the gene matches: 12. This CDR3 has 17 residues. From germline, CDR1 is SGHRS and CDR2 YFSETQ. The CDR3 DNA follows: TGCGCCAGCAGATATTTCGGGACTAGCAGCGTCTACAATGAGCAGTTCTTC. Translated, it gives CASRYFGTSSVYNEQFF.

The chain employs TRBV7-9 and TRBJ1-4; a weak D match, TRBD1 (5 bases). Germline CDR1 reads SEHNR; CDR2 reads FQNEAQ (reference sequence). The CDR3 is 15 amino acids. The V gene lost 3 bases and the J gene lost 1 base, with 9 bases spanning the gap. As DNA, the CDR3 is TGTGCCAGCAGCTTCCAGGGTGGAACTAATGAAAAACTGTTTTTT. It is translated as CASSFQGGTNEKLFF.

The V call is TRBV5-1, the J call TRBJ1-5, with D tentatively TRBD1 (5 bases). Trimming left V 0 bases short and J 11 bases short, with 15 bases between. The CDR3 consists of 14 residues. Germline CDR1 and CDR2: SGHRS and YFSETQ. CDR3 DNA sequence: TGCGCCAGCAGCTTGGAGGGGCCGGGTCGGTCCCAGCATTTT. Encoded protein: CASSLEGPGRSQHF.

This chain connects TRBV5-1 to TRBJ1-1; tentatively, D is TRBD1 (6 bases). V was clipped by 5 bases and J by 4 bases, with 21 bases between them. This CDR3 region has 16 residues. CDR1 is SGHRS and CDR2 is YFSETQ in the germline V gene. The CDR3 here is CASRRIRTEGGTEAFF. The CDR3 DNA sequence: TGCGCCAGCAGGCGTATTCGGACGGAGGGGGGCACTGAAGCTTTCTTT.

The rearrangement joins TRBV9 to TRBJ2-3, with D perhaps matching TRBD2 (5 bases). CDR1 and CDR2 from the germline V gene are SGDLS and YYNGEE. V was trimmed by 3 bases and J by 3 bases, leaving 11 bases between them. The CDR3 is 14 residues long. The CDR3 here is CASSAIALTDTQYF. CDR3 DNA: TGTGCCAGCAGCGCCATAGCGCTTACAGATACGCAGTATTTT.

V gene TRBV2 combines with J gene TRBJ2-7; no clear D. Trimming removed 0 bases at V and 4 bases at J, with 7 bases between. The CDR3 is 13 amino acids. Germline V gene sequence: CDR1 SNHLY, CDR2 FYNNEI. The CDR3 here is CASSEALFYEQYF. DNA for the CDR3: TGTGCCAGCAGTGAAGCGCTTTTTTACGAGCAGTACTTC. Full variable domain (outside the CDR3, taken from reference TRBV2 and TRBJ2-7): EPEVTQTPSHQVTQMGQEVILRCVPISNHLYFYWYRQILGQKVEFLVSFYNNEISEKSEIFDDQFSVERPDGSNFTLKIRSTKLEDSAMYFCASSEALFYEQYFGPGTRLTVT.

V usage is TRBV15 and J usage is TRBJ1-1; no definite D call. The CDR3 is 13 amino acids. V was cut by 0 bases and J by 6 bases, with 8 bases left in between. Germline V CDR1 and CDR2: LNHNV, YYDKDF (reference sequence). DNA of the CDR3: TGTGCCACCAGCAGAGATCGGGTCTCTGAAGCTTTCTTT. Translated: CATSRDRVSEAFF.

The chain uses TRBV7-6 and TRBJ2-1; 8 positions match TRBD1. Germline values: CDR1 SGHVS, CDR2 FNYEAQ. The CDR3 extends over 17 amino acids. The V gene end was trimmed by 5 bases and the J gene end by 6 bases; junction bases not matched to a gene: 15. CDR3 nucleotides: TGTGCCAGCAGCCAGACCTCAGGGGGCCGAGTCACCAATGAGCAGTTCTTC. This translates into CASSQTSGGRVTNEQFF.

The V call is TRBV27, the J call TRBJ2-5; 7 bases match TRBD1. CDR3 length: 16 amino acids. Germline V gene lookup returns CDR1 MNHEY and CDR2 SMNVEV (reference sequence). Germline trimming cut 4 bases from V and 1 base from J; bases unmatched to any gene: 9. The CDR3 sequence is CASSSQIAGGQETQYF. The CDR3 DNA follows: TGTGCCAGCAGTTCCCAAATTGCAGGGGGCCAAGAGACCCAGTACTTC.

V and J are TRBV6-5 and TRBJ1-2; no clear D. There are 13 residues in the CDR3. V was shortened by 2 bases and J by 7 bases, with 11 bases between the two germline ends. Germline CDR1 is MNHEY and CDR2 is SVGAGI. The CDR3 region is CASSYQVWGGYTF. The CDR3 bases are TGTGCCAGCAGTTACCAAGTCTGGGGTGGCTACACCTTC.

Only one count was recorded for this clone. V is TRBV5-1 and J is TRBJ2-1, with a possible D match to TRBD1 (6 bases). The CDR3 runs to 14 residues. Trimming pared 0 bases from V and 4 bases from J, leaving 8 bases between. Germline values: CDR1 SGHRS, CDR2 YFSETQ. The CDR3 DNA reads TGCGCCAGCAGCTTGGGTCAGGGGTACAATGAGCAGTTCTTC. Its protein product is CASSLGQGYNEQFF.

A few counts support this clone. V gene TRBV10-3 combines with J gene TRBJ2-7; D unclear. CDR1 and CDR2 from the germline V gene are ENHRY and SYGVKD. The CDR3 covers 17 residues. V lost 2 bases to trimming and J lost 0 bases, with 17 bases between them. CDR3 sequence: CAISEPHGRHLSYEQYF. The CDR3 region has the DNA TGTGCCATCAGTGAGCCCCACGGCAGACACCTCTCCTACGAGCAGTACTTC.

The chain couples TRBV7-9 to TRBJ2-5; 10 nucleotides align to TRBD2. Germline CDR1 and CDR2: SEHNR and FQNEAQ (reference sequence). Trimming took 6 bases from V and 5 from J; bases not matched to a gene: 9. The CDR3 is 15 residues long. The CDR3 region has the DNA TGTGCCAGCAGTCCCCAGCGGGAGGGCCTCGAGACCCAGTACTTC. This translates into CASSPQREGLETQYF.

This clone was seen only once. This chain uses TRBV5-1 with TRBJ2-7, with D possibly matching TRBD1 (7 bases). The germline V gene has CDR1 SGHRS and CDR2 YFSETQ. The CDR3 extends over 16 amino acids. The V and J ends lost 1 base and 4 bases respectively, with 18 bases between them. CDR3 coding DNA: TGCGCCAGCAGCTTGATCGTAGGAGGGGGCAGGTACGAGCAGTACTTC. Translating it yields CASSLIVGGGRYEQYF.